The T cell receptor beta chain described here comes from a study of T cells in Graves' hyperthyroidism and ophthalmopathy. The length of the CDR3 is 14 residues. V lost 6 bases and J 2 bases, leaving 13 bases between the germline ends. CDR1 and CDR2 from the germline V gene are DFQATT and SNEGSKA (reference sequence). The investigators amplified TCR beta CDR3 regions from RNA transcripts. During a first-round RT-PCR of the TCR CDR3, the HTBI primer set was used. TCRdb redid the calling of the multiplex PCR reads with MiXCR, one entry per CDR3 protein. The table includes approximately 600,000 distinct CDR3 sequences, 20% detected once. Points from the study as a whole: By a 13 V-J model, ophthalmopathy was set apart from stable hyperthyroidism. Ophthalmopathy onset followed model prediction by a median about 6.9 months.

Diagnoses were established using clinical symptoms, serum thyroxine and TRAb, thyroid ultrasound and orbital computed tomography. PBMCs stemmed from 10 ml fresh peripheral blood. As concerns this clonotype: Its antigen is still unknown.

Sequenced: blood. The clonotype originates from a man in his thirties or forties with Graves' ophthalmopathy. The chain joins TRBV20-1 to TRBJ2-2, with D perhaps TRBD1 (6 bases). The chain's CDR3 is CSADGTPNTGELFF. As DNA, the CDR3 is TGCAGTGCAGACGGGACACCAAACACCGGGGAGCTGTTTTTT.